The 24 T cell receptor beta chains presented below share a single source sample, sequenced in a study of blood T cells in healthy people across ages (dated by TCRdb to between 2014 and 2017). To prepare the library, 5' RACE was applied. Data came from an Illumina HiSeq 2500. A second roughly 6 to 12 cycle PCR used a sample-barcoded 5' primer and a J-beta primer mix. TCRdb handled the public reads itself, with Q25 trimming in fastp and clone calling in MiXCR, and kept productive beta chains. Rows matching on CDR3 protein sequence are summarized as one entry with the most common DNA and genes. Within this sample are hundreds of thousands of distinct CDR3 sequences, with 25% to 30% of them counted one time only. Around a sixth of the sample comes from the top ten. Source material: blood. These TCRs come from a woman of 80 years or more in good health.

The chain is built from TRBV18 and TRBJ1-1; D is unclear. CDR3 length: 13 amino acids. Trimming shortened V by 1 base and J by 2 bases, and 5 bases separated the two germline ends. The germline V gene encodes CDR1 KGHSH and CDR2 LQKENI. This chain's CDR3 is CASSPQYNTEAFF. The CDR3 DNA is TGTGCCAGCTCACCACAATACAACACTGAAGCTTTCTTT. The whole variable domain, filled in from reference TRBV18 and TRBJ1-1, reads NAGVMQNPRHLVRRRGQEARLRCSPMKGHSHVYWYRQLPEEGLKFMVYLQKENIIDESGMPKERFSAEFPKEGPSILRIQQVVRGDSAAYFCASSPQYNTEAFFGQGTRLTVV.

CDR3 region: CASSLDQNTGELFF. The CDR3 region has the DNA TGTGCCAGCAGCTTAGATCAGAACACCGGGGAGCTGTTTTTT. The rearrangement joins TRBV7-2 to TRBJ2-2; D gene uncertain. CDR3 size: 14 residues. V dropped 1 base and J dropped 1 base, with 4 bases sitting between them. Germline V gives CDR1 SGHTA, CDR2 FQGNSA.

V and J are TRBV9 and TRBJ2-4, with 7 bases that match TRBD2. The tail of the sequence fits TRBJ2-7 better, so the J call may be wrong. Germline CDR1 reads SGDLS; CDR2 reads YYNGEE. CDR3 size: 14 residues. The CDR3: CASSVASGSYEQYF. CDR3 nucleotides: TGTGCCAGCAGCGTGGCTAGCGGTTCCTACGAGCAGTACTTC.

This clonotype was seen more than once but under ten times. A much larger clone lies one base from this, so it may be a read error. The CDR3 protein is CSASPRAGRTDTQYF. The CDR3 coding sequence is TGCAGTGCTAGCCCACGAGCGGGGCGGACAGATACGCAGTATTTT. J is TRBJ2-3 and V is TRBV20-1; 7 nucleotides line up with TRBD2. The CDR3 is 15 residues long. Per germline, CDR1 DFQATT and CDR2 SNEGSKA (reference sequence). V trimming: 3 bases; J trimming: 3 bases; junction bases outside the gene matches: 9.

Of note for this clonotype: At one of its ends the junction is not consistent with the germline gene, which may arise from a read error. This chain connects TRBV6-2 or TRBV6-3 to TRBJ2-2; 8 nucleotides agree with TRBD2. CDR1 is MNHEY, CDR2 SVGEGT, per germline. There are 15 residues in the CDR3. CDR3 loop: CACRESGGNTGELFF. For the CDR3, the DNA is TGTGCCTGCAGAGAAAGCGGGGGGAACACCGGGGAGCTGTTTTTT.

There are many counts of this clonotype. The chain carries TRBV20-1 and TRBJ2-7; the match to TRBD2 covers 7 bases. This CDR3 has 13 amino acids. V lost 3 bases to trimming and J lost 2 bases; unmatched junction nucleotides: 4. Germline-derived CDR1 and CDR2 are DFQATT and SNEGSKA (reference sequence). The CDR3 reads CSARRRGTYEQYF. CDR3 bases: TGCAGTGCTAGGCGGCGGGGGACCTACGAGCAGTACTTC.

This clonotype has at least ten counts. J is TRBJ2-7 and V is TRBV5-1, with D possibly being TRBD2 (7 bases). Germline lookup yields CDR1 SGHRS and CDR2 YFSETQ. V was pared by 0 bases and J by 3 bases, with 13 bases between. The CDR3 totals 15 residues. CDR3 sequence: CASSLEGGELYEQYF. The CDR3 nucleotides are TGCGCCAGCAGCTTGGAGGGGGGGGAACTCTACGAGCAGTACTTC.

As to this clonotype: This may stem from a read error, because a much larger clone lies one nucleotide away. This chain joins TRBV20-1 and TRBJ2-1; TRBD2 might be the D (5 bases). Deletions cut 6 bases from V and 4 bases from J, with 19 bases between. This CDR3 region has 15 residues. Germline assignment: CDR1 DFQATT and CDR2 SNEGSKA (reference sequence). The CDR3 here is CSAPMDQRLYNEQFF. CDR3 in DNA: TGCAGTGCCCCGATGGACCAGCGGCTTTACAATGAGCAGTTCTTC.

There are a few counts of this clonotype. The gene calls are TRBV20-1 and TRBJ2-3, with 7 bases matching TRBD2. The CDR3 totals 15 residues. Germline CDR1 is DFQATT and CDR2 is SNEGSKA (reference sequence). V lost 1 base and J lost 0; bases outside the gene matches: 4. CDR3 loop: CSARALAASTDTQYF. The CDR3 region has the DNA TGCAGTGCTAGAGCTCTAGCGGCTAGCACAGATACGCAGTATTTT.

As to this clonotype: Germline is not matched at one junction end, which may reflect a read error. CDR3 sequence (DNA): TGTGCCAACAGCCAAACCGGACCCTACGAGCAGTACTTC. Amino acid sequence: CANSQTGPYEQYF. The chain employs TRBV7-2 and TRBJ2-7; D gene ambiguous. The CDR3 runs 13 residues. The germline V gene encodes CDR1 SGHTA and CDR2 FQGNSA.

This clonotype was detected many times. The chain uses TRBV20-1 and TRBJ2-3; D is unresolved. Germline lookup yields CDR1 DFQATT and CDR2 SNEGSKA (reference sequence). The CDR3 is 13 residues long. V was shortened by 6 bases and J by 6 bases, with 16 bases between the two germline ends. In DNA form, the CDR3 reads TGCAGTGCCTCATTGGGGTTTTATGATACGCAGTATTTT. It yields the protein CSASLGFYDTQYF.

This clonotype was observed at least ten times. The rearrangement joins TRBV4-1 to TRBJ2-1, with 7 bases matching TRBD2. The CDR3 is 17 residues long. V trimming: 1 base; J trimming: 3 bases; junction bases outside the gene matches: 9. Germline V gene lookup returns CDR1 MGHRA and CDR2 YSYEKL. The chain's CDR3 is CASSQGRSQRGYNEQFF. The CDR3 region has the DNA TGCGCCAGCAGCCAAGGGCGATCGCAGCGGGGCTACAATGAGCAGTTCTTC.

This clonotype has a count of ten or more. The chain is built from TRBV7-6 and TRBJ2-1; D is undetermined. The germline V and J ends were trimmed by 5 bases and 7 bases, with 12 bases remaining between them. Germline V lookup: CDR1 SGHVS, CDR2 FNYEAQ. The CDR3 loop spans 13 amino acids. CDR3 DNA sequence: TGTGCCAGCAGCCAAAGGACCCGTAATGAGCAGTTCTTC. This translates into CASSQRTRNEQFF.

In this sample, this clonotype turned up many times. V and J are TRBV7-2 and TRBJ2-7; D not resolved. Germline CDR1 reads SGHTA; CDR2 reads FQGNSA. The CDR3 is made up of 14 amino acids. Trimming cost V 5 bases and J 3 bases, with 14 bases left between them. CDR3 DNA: TGTGCCAGCAGCCCAACTCCGGGTGGCTACGAGCAGTACTTC. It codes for CASSPTPGGYEQYF.

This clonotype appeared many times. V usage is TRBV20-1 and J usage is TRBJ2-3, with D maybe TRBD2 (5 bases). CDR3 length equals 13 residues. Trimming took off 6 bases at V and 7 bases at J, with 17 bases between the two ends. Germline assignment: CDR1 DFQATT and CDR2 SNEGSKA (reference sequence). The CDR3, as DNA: TGCAGTGCCCGTCCCGGGAATTCATATACGCAGTATTTT. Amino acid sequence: CSARPGNSYTQYF.

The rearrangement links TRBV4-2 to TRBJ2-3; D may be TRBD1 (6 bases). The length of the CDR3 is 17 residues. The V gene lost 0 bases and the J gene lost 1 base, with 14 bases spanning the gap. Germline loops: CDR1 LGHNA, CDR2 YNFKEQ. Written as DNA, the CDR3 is TGTGCCAGCAGCCAAGAAGGGGTGGGGGCCCGCACAGATACGCAGTATTTT. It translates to CASSQEGVGARTDTQYF.

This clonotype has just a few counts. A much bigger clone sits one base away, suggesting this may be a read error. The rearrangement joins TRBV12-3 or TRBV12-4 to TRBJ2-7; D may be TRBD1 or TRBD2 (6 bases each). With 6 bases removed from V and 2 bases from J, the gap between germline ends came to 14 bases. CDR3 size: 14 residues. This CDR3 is CASSPGGIAYEQYF. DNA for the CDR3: TGTGCCAGCAGCCCCGGGGGCATCGCCTACGAGCAGTACTTC.

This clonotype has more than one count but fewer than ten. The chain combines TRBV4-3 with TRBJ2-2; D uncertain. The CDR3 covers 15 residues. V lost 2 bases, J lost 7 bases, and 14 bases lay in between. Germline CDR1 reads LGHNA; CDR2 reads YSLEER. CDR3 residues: CASSQYQGPGGELFF. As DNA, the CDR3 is TGCGCCAGCAGCCAATACCAAGGACCCGGCGGGGAGCTGTTTTTT.

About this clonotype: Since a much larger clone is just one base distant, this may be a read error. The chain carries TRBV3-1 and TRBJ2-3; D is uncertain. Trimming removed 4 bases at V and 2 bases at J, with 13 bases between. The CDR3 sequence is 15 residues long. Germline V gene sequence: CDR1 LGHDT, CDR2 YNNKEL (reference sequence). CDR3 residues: CASSLRGGITDTQYF. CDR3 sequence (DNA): TGTGCCAGCAGCCTAAGAGGTGGTATCACAGATACGCAGTATTTT.

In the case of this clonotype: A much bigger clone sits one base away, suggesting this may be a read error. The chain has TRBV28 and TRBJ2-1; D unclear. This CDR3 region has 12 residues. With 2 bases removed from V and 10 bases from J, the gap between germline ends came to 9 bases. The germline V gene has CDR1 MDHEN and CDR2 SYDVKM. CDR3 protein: CASSLLDTEQFF. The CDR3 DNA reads TGTGCCAGCAGTTTACTAGACACCGAGCAGTTCTTC.

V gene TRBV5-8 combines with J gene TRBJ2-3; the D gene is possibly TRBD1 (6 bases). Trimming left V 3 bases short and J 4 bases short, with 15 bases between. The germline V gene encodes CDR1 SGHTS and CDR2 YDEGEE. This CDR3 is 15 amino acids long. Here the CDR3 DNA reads TGTGCCAGCAGCTCACAGGGCTGGCGTGCAGATACGCAGTATTTT. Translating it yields CASSSQGWRADTQYF.

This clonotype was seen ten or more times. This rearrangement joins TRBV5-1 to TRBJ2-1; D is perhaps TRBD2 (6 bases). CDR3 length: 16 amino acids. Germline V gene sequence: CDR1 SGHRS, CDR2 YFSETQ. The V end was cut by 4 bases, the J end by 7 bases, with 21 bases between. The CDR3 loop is CASSRDWGGGLNEQFF. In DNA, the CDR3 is TGCGCCAGCAGCAGGGATTGGGGCGGAGGGTTGAATGAGCAGTTCTTC.

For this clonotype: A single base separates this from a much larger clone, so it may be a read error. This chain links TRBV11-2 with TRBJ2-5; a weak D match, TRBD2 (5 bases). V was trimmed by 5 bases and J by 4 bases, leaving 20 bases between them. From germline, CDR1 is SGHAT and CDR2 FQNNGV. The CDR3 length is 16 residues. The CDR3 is CASSPRPTEGRETQYF. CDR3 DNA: TGTGCCAGCAGCCCCCGGCCCACAGAGGGAAGAGAGACCCAGTACTTC.

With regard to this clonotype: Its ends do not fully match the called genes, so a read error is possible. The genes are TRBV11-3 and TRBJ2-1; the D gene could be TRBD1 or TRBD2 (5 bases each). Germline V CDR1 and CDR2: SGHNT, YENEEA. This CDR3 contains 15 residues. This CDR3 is CAGSLRAGPYNEQFF. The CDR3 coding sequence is TGTGCCGGCAGCTTGAGGGCAGGGCCATACAATGAGCAGTTCTTC. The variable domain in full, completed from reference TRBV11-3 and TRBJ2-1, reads EAGVVQSPRYKIIEKKQPVAFWCNPISGHNTLYWYLQNLGQGPELLIRYENEEAVDDSQLPKDRFSAERLKGVDSTLKIQPAELGDSAVYLCAGSLRAGPYNEQFFGPGTRLTVL.